Given below is one T cell receptor beta chain in context. The data derive from a study of T-cell reconstitution after alpha-beta-depleted transplantation in children. A TCRbeta library incorporating unique molecular identifiers was prepared. TCRdb recomputed calls from the PCR reads with MiXCR, one row per CDR3 protein. Of about 540,000 distinct CDR3 sequences in the sample, approximately 20% were seen once. CDR3 length: 12 residues. Germline CDR1 and CDR2: SQVTM and ANQGSEA. Trimming cost V 5 bases and J 1 base; bases outside gene matches: 1. The V and J genes are TRBV29-1 and TRBJ2-7; 8 bases map to TRBD1. The TCR comes from a human donor who donated a stem cell graft to a child with acute lymphoblastic leukemia. Source: PBMCs from the stem cell graft donor, taken from the stem cell graft. The CDR3 spells CSVRTGSYEQYF. As DNA, the CDR3 is TGCAGCGTTCGGACAGGGTCCTACGAGCAGTACTTC.